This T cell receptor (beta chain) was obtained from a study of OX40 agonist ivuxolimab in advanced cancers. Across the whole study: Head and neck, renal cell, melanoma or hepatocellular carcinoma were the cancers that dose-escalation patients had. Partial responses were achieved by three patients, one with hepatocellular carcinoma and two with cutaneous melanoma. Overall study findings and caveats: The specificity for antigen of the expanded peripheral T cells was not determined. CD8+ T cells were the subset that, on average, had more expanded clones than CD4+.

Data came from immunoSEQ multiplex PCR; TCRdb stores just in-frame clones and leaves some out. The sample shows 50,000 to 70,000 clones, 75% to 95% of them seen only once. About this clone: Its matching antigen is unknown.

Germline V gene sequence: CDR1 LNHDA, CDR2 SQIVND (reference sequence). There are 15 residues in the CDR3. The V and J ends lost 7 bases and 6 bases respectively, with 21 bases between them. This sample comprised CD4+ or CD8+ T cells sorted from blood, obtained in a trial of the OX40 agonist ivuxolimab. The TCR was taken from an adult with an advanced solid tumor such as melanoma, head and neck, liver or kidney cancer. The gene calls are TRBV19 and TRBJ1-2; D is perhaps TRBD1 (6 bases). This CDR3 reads CASTPSRQGIDGYTF. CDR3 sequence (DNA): TGTGCCAGTACCCCATCCCGGCAGGGGATTGATGGCTACACCTTC.